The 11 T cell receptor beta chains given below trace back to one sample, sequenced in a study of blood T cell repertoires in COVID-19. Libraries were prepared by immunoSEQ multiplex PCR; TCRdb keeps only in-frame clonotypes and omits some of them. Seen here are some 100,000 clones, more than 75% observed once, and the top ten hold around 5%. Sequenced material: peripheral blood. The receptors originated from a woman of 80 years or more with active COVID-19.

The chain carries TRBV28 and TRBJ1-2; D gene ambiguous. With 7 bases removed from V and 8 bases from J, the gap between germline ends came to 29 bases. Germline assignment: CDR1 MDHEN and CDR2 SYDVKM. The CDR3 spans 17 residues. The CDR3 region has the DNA TGTGCCAGCATCCGGCCCTCCCAGAGGGAAGCGGGTCGGGGCTACACCTTC. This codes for CASIRPSQREAGRGYTF.

The CDR3: CASSWQTSGVQETQYF. The CDR3 DNA follows: TGCGCCAGCAGCTGGCAGACTAGCGGGGTACAAGAGACCCAGTACTTC. The chain is built from TRBV5-1 and TRBJ2-5; 11 nucleotides align to TRBD2. The germline V gene encodes CDR1 SGHRS and CDR2 YFSETQ. The junction had 6 bases not matched to a gene; V was cut back by 3 bases and J by 2 bases. The length of the CDR3 is 16 residues.

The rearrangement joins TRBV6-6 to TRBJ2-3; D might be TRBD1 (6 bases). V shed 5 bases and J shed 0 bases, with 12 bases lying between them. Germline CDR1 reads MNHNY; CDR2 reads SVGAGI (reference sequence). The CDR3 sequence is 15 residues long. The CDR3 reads CASSLPRGSTDTQYF. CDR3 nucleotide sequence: TGTGCCAGCAGTCTTCCCAGGGGTAGCACAGATACGCAGTATTTT.

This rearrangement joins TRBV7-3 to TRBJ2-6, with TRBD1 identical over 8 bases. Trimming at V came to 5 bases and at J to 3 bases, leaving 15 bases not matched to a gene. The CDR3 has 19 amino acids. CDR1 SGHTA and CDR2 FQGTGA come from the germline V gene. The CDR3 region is CASSPIEGRGQNGANVLTF. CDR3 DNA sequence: TGTGCCAGCAGCCCCATAGAGGGCAGGGGGCAGAATGGGGCCAACGTCCTGACTTTC. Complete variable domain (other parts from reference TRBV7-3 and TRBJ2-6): GAGVSQTPSNKVTEKGKYVELRCDPISGHTALYWYRQSLGQGPEFLIYFQGTGAADDSGLPNDRFFAVRPEGSVSTLKIQRTERGDSAVYLCASSPIEGRGQNGANVLTFGAGSRLTVL.

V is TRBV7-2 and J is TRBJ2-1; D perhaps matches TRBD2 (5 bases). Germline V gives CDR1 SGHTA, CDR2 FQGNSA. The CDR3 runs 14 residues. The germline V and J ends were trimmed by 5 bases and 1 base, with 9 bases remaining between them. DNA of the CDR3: TGTGCCAGCAGCCTTTCGGGGTCCTACAATGAGCAGTTCTTC. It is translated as CASSLSGSYNEQFF.

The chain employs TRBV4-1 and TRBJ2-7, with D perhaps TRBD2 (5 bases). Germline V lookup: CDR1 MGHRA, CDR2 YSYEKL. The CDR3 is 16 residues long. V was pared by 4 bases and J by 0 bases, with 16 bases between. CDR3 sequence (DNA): TGCGCCAGCAGCCCCGGCGGACTGTGGAGCTCCTACGAGCAGTACTTC. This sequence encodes CASSPGGLWSSYEQYF.

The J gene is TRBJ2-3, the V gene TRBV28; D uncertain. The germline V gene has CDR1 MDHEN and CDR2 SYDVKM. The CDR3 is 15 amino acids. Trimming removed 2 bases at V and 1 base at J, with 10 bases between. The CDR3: CASSLRGVGTDTQYF. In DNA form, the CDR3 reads TGTGCCAGCAGTTTACGAGGCGTTGGCACAGATACGCAGTATTTT.

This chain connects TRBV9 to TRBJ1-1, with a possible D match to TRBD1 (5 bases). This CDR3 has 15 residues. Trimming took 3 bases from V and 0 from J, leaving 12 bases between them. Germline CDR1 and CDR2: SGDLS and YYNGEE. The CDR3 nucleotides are TGTGCCAGCAGCGCGTTGGGACTGATGAACACTGAAGCTTTCTTT. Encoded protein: CASSALGLMNTEAFF.

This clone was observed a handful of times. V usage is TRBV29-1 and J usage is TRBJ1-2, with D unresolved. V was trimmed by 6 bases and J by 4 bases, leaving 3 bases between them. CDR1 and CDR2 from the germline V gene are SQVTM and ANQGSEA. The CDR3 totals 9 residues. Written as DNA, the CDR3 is TGCAGCGTCTCCTATGGCTACACCTTC. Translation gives CSVSYGYTF.

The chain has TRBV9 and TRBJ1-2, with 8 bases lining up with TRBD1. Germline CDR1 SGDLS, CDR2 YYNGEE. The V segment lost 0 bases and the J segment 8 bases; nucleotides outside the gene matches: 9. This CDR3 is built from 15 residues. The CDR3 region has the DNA TGTGCCAGCAGCGTAGCGTCGAGACAGGGGAGCGGCTACACCTTC. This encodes CASSVASRQGSGYTF.

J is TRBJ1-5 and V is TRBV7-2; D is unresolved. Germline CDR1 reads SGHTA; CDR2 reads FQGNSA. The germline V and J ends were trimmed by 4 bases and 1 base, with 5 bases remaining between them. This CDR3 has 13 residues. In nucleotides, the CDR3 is TGTGCCAGCAGCTCTACCAGCAATCAGCCCCAGCATTTT. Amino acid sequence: CASSSTSNQPQHF.